A single sample is the source of the 2 T cell receptor beta chains below, sequenced in a study of blood T cell repertoires in COVID-19. Generated by immunoSEQ multiplex PCR, the TCRdb table keeps only in-frame clones and is missing some. This table holds fewer than 300,000 clones, approximately 91% found once. The sequenced sample consisted of PBMCs or T cells enriched from blood (not recorded which). These receptors originate from a middle-aged woman with acute COVID-19.

The CDR3 nucleotides are TGTGCCAGCAGACCCCAGGGACAGAATAATTGGGCACCCCTCCACTTT. Translating it yields CASRPQGQNNWAPLHF. This chain links TRBV27 with TRBJ1-6; 7 bases are a match to TRBD1. V trimming: 6 bases; J trimming: 11 bases; junction bases outside the gene matches: 16. The germline V gene encodes CDR1 MNHEY and CDR2 SMNVEV (reference sequence). This CDR3 contains 16 residues.

The chain combines TRBV7-2 with TRBJ2-3, with TRBD2 as a possible D gene (5 bases). The CDR3 runs to 15 residues. The V and J ends lost 1 base and 4 bases respectively, with 12 bases between them. Germline values: CDR1 SGHTA, CDR2 FQGNSA. The CDR3 spells CASSLVRWESDTQYF. The CDR3 coding sequence is TGTGCCAGCAGCTTAGTCAGGTGGGAGTCAGATACGCAGTATTTT.